This T cell receptor (beta chain) was documented in a study of CD8 T cells in ankylosing spondylitis. Regarding the study as a whole: In reactive arthritis synovial fluid and blood, some motif variants had been reported before. Significantly higher representation of disease-linked clones was reported for matched ankylosing spondylitis synovial fluid. Made up of about eight highly homologous variants, a TCR beta motif appeared characteristic of ankylosing spondylitis blood. Peripheral blood held disease-linked clones only at relatively low frequency, and these were CD8+.

To note about this clonotype: What it binds is unknown.

Scientists made TCR beta libraries using quantitative 5'-RACE with molecular barcodes. Via MiXCR, TCRdb re-called the 5' RACE reads, giving one row per CDR3 protein. The sample contains some 220,000 distinct CDR3 sequences, approximately 7.4% of which appear only once. The CDR3 is made up of 16 amino acids. Germline V gives CDR1 LNHDA, CDR2 SQIVND (reference sequence). The V and J ends lost 5 bases and 9 bases, in that order; junction bases with no gene match: 10. The sequence was obtained from a male donor with ankylosing spondylitis. The specimen sequenced was blood, either unsorted or a sorted T cell fraction (not recorded which). V and J are TRBV19 and TRBJ2-1; 13 bases line up with TRBD2. The CDR3 DNA sequence: TGTGCCAGTAGTCCGATACTAGCGGGGGGGAGGGGTGAGCAGTTCTTC. This codes for CASSPILAGGRGEQFF.